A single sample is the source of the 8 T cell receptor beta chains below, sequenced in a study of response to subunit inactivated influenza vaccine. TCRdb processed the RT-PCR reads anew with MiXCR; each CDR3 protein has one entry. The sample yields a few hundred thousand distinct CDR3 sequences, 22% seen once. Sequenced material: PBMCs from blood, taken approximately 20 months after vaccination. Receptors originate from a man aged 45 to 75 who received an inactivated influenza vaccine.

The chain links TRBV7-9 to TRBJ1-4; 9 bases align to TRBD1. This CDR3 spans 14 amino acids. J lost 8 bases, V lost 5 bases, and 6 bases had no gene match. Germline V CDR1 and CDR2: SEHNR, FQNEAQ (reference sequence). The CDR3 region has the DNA TGTGCCAGCAGCATCTCGGACAGGGGAGAAAAACTGTTTTTT. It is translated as CASSISDRGEKLFF.

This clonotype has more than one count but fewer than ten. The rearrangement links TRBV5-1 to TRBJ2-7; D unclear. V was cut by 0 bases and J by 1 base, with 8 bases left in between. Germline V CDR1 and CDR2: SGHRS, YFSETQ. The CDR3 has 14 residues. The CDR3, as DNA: TGCGCCAGCAGCTTGGAGTCTACGTCCTACGAGCAGTACTTC. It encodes CASSLESTSYEQYF.

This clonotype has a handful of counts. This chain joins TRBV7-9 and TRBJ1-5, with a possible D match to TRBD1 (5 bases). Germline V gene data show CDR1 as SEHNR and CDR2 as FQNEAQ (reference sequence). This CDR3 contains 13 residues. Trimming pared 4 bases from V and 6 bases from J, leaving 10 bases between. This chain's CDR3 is CASSSGGAQPQHF. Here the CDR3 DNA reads TGTGCCAGCAGCTCTGGAGGGGCTCAGCCCCAGCATTTT.

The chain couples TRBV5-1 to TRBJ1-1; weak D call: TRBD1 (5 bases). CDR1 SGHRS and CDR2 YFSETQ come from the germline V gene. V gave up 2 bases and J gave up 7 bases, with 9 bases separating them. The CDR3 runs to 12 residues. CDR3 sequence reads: CASSFGGGEAFF. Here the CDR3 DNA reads TGCGCCAGCAGCTTCGGGGGAGGTGAAGCTTTCTTT.

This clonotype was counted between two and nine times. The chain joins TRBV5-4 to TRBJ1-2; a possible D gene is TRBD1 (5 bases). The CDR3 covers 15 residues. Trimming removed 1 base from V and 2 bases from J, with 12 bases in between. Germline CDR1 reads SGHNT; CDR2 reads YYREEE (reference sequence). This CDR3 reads CASSLLQGKNYGYTF. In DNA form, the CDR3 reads TGTGCCAGCAGCTTGTTGCAGGGAAAAAACTATGGCTACACCTTC.

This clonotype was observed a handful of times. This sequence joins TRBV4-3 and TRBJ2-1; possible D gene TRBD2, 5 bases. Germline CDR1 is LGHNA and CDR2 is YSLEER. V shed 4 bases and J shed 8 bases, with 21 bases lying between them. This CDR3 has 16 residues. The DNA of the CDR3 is TGCGCCAGCAGCCCTTCTACCTTCGGAAAGGAGGATGAGCAGTTCTTC. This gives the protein CASSPSTFGKEDEQFF.

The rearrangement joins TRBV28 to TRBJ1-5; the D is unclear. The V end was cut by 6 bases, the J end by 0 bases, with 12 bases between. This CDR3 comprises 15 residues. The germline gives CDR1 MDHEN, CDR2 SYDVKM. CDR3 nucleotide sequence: TGTGCCAGCAGCCCCACAATGAATAGCAATCAGCCCCAGCATTTT. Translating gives CASSPTMNSNQPQHF.

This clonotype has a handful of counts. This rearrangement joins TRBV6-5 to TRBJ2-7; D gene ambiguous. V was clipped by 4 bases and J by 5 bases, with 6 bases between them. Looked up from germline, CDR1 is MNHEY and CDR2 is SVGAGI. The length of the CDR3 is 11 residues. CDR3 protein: CASSFSHEQYF. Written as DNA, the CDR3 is TGTGCCAGCAGTTTCAGTCACGAGCAGTACTTC.